This T cell receptor beta chain derives from a study of blood T cell repertoires in COVID-19. Study as a whole: The analysed material was cDNA or gDNA that came from T cells, B-cell-depleted T cells, or PBMCs.

The trim removed 3 bases at V and 1 base at J, leaving 10 bases unmatched. CDR3 length: 17 residues. Germline V CDR1 and CDR2: SGHRS, YFSETQ. Authors' analysis steps: Estimated nucleated cell counts came from reference gene primer amplification. Repertoires were generated with immunoSEQ multiplex PCR, while TCRdb's copy carries only in-frame clones and drops some. V, J and clone size reflect that table, while D and trimming were determined from the DNA. The table records fewer than 150,000 clones, around 84% of them present only once. This clonotype originated in a woman in her thirties or forties with acute or convalescent COVID-19. Sequenced input: peripheral blood. The V call is TRBV5-1, the J call TRBJ2-4, with 7 bases fitting TRBD1. Here the CDR3 reads CASSYFTGAVAKNIQYF. The CDR3 nucleotides are TGCGCCAGCAGCTACTTCACAGGGGCGGTGGCCAAAAACATTCAGTACTTC.